A selection of T cell receptor beta chains follows, all from one sample in a study of blood T cell repertoires in COVID-19. The assay was immunoSEQ multiplex PCR, and TCRdb's table has in-frame clones only and misses some. The sample shows 200,000 to 250,000 clones, around 80% of them seen only once. The sample taken for sequencing was peripheral blood. These receptors originate from a woman older than 75 with acute or convalescent COVID-19. CDR3s include the opening cysteine and the closing phenylalanine or tryptophan. D genes are given only for firm matches. Only some rows state a clone size, as once, few, many or a class for expanded clones.

TRBD1	TRBJ1-4	few	TRBV2	TGTGCCAGCGGGGGACAGGGGGCTCTTTCTAATGAAAAACTGTTTTTT	CASGGQGALSNEKLFF
TRBD2	TRBJ2-5	NA	TRBV19	TGTGCCAGTGGTATCCTAGCGGGGGATCCTTCAAGAGAGACCCAGTACTTC	CASGILAGDPSRETQYF
NA	TRBJ2-2	NA	TRBV28	TGTGCCAGCAGTCAAACAAACAGGGAGCTGTTTTTT	CASSQTNRELFF
TRBD1	TRBJ1-2	NA	TRBV27	TGTGCCAGCAGTTACTTGGACAGGAAGAACTATGGCTACACCTTC	CASSYLDRKNYGYTF
NA	TRBJ2-7	NA	TRBV5-4	TGTGCCAGCAGCCCCCACCCAGACTCAGGGAGGGAGCAGTACTTC	CASSPHPDSGREQYF
TRBD2	TRBJ2-7	NA	TRBV28	TGTGCCAGCTTGCGGGGGGACGGATTCTACGAGCAGTACTTC	CASLRGDGFYEQYF
NA	TRBJ1-5	NA	TRBV27	TGTGCCAGTTCCCCTTATAGCAATCAGCCCCAGCATTTT	CASSPYSNQPQHF
NA	TRBJ1-2	few	TRBV30	TGTCCCTACCACGCCGGGGGGCCGGGGGGCTACACCTTC	CPYHAGGPGGYTF
NA	TRBJ1-1	NA	TRBV18	TGTGCCAGCTCACCACAGGGGGGGGAGAACACTGAAGCTTTCTTT	CASSPQGGENTEAFF
NA	TRBJ2-3	NA	TRBV2	TGTGCCAGCAGTGATTGGGGGGGCCCTAGCACAGATACGCAGTATTTT	CASSDWGGPSTDTQYF
NA	TRBJ2-7	NA	TRBV21-1	TGTGCCAGCAGCAAAGATAAGCGGTATTACGAGCAGTACTTC	CASSKDKRYYEQYF
TRBD1	TRBJ1-6	NA	TRBV15	TGTGCCACCAGAATGACAGGGTTCGGCTCACCCCTCCACTTT	CATRMTGFGSPLHF
TRBD2	TRBJ2-1	few	TRBV9	TGTGCCAGCAGCGAACTTAGCGGGGGGCCGTACAATGAGCAGTTCTTC	CASSELSGGPYNEQFF
NA	TRBJ1-1	NA	TRBV5-1	TGCGCCAGCAGCTCACTAGGACCGCACACTGAAGCTTTCTTT	CASSSLGPHTEAFF
TRBD1	TRBJ1-2	once	TRBV5-5	TGTGCCAGCAGCCACCAGGGGACCGGGACAGGTTACTATGGCTACACCTTC	CASSHQGTGTGYYGYTF
NA	TRBJ2-5	NA	TRBV18	TGTGCCAGCTCACCCCTGGGGGGCCAAGAGACCCAGTACTTC	CASSPLGGQETQYF
TRBD1	TRBJ1-1	NA	TRBV6-5	TGTGCCAGCAGTTACCTATACAGGGGTAGTGGCACTGAAGCTTTCTTT	CASSYLYRGSGTEAFF
TRBD2	TRBJ2-1	NA	TRBV27	TGTGCCAGCAGTCTATGGACTAGCGGGGGGGCCAGGGATGAGCAGTTCTTC	CASSLWTSGGARDEQFF
NA	TRBJ1-2	NA	TRBV6-6	TGTGCCAGCAGTTACTCTGGCCGGGTAGTAGATGGCTACACCTTC	CASSYSGRVVDGYTF
TRBD1	TRBJ2-7	NA	TRBV18	TGTGCCAGCTCACCTCGACAGGGGGAGTCCTACGAGCAGTACTTC	CASSPRQGESYEQYF
TRBD1	TRBJ2-2	NA	TRBV16	TGTGCCAGCAGCCAACGGACAGGGCTGAACACCGGGGAGCTGTTTTTT	CASSQRTGLNTGELFF
TRBD1	TRBJ2-1	NA	TRBV19	TGTGCCAGTAGTAGGGCTATCGGGACAGGGCGAGGCAATGAGCAGTTCTTC	CASSRAIGTGRGNEQFF
NA	TRBJ2-1	NA	TRBV3-1/TRBV3-2	TGTGCCAGCAGCCATGAGGGACTGACCTACAATGAGCAGTTCTTC	CASSHEGLTYNEQFF
TRBD1	TRBJ1-3	NA	TRBV7-2	TGTGCCAGCAGCAGCACAATAGGACAGGGATACACCATATATTTT	CASSSTIGQGYTIYF
NA	TRBJ1-6	NA	TRBV7-3	TGTGCCAGCAGCTTAAACGCAGGGTGGTTTAATTCACCCCTCCACTTT	CASSLNAGWFNSPLHF
TRBD1	TRBJ1-2	NA	TRBV27	TGTGCCAGCAGTTCTCATCCCTCCCTACGGCGACAGGGGCTTTATGGCTACACCTTC	CASSSHPSLRRQGLYGYTF
NA	TRBJ1-2	NA	TRBV4-3	TGCGCCAGCAGCCAGGGGTCCGACTCAGCGGTGGTGGGCTACACCTTC	CASSQGSDSAVVGYTF
NA	TRBJ1-1	NA	TRBV5-1	TGCGCCAGCAGCCTGGGAGGGGGAGCGAACACTGAAGCTTTCTTT	CASSLGGGANTEAFF
NA	TRBJ2-6	NA	TRBV30	TGTGCCTGGAGGGAGGGACCGGGTAAGGTAGCTGGGGCCAACGTCCTGACTTTC	CAWREGPGKVAGANVLTF
NA	TRBJ2-3	NA	TRBV13	TGTGCCAGCAGCTTCCTAGGTAATACGCAGTATTTT	CASSFLGNTQYF
TRBD1	TRBJ1-2	NA	TRBV2	TGTGCCAGCAGGAGAGGGGCAGGGGGCGACTATGGCTACACCTTC	CASRRGAGGDYGYTF
TRBD2	TRBJ2-5	NA	TRBV19	TGTGCCAGTAGTATCTTAGCGGGGGACCAAGAGACCCAGTACTTC	CASSILAGDQETQYF
TRBD1	TRBJ1-2	NA	TRBV4-3	TGCGCCAGCAGCCAGCGACAGGGCATGGCCTATGGCTACACCTTC	CASSQRQGMAYGYTF
NA	TRBJ1-1	NA	TRBV6-1	TGTGCCAGCAGTGAACAGGGGCCCACTGAAGCTTTCTTT	CASSEQGPTEAFF
TRBD2	TRBJ2-5	NA	TRBV18	TGTGCCAGCTCACCACCCGGCTTAGCGGGAGGGGAGACCCAGTACTTC	CASSPPGLAGGETQYF
NA	TRBJ2-6	NA	TRBV27	TGTGCCAGCAGTTTCCAGGGCTCTGGGGCCAACGTCCTGACTTTC	CASSFQGSGANVLTF
TRBD2	TRBJ2-5	NA	TRBV7-9	TGTGCCAGCAGCTCGGGACTAGCACGGGAGACCCAGTACTTC	CASSSGLARETQYF
NA	TRBJ1-3	NA	TRBV6-6	TGTGCCAGCAGTTACTCCGGAGGGGCGCAGGGAAACACCATATATTTT	CASSYSGGAQGNTIYF
NA	TRBJ2-5	NA	TRBV5-1	TGCGCCAGCAGCTTGGATGGCAGGGTAGAGACCCAGTACTTC	CASSLDGRVETQYF
NA	TRBJ2-5	NA	TRBV21-1	TGTGCCAGCAGCAAAGTACAGAAAGAGACCCAGTACTTC	CASSKVQKETQYF
NA	TRBJ2-2	NA	TRBV6-4	TGTGCCAGCAGTGACTCGAGCGAGAACACCGGGGAGCTGTTTTTT	CASSDSSENTGELFF
NA	TRBJ1-1	NA	TRBV28	TGTGCCAGCACCGGGAGTACCCTCTACCTGAACACTGAAGCTTTCTTT	CASTGSTLYLNTEAFF
TRBD1	TRBJ2-6	NA	TRBV5-6	TGTGCCAGCAGGGGTACAGGGGGACCTGGGGCCAACGTCCTGACTTTC	CASRGTGGPGANVLTF
TRBD1	TRBJ1-2	NA	TRBV5-8	TGTGCCAGCAGCTATCAGGGGGTTCCCTATGGCTACACCTTC	CASSYQGVPYGYTF
TRBD1	TRBJ2-5	NA	TRBV11-3	TGTGCCAGCAGCTTAGCCCCAGGGGGCGGCGAGACCCAGTACTTC	CASSLAPGGGETQYF
NA	TRBJ2-7	NA	TRBV3-1/TRBV3-2	TGTGCCAGCAGCCAGTTTCGGAGCTCCTACGAGCAGTACTTC	CASSQFRSSYEQYF